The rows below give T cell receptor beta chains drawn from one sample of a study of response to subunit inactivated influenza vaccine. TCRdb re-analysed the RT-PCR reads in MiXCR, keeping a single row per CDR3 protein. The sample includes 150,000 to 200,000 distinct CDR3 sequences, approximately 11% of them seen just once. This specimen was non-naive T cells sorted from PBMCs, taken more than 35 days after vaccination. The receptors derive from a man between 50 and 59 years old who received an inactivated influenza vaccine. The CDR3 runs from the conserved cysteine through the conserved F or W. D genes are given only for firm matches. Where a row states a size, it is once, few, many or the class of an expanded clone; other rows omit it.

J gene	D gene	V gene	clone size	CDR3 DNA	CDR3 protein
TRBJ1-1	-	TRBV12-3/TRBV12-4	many	TGTGCCAGCAGTCTCAGGGCTATGAACACTGAAGCTTTCTTT	CASSLRAMNTEAFF
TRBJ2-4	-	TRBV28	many	TGTGCCAGCAGTTCGGCCAGCGGGGCCAAAAACATTCAGTACTTC	CASSSASGAKNIQYF
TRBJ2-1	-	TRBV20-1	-	TGCAGTGCACCTAGGGGCGTGTATGAGCAGTTCTTC	CSAPRGVYEQFF
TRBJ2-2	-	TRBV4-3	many	TGCGCCAGCAGCCCCCGCGCAGGCCCTGGGAACACCGGGGAGCTGTTTTTT	CASSPRAGPGNTGELFF
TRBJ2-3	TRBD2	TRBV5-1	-	TGCGCCAGCAGCTTAGGCGGGGGGGATTCAGATACGCAGTATTTT	CASSLGGGDSDTQYF
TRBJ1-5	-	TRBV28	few	TGTGCCAGCAGTCTCGAGACAGGGCCCCAGCATTTT	CASSLETGPQHF
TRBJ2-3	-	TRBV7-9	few	TGTGCCAGCAGCTTAGCCACTAGCTCAGAAGGGGCAGATACGCAGTATTTT	CASSLATSSEGADTQYF
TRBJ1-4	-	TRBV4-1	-	TGCGCCAGCAGCCATAGCCGATCTAATGAAAAACTGTTTTTT	CASSHSRSNEKLFF
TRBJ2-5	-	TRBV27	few	TGTGCCAGCGCCGGGACCTACCAAGAGACCCAGTACTTC	CASAGTYQETQYF
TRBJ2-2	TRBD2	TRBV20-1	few	TGCAGTGCTCCACTCTGGGAGGGGATCGGGGAGCTGTTTTTT	CSAPLWEGIGELFF
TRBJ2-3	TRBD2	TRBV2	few	TGTGCCAGCAGTGTCCCTAGCGGGACAGCAGATACGCAGTATTTT	CASSVPSGTADTQYF
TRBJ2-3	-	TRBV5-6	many	TGTGCCAGCAGCGCTAGGGGTGCAGATACGCAGTATTTT	CASSARGADTQYF